Listed here is a single T cell receptor (beta chain). Its antigen is as yet unknown. The assay was immunoSEQ multiplex PCR, and TCRdb's table has in-frame clones only and misses some. The sample shows roughly 34,000 clones, roughly 84% of them seen only once. The sample originates from a study of OX40 agonist ivuxolimab in advanced cancers. Study-wide findings and caveats: On average, CD8+ T cells had more expanded clones than CD4+.

Blood samples were obtained at baseline, cycle 4 day 1, and cycle 7 day 1. Trimming cost V 1 base and J 8 bases, with 12 bases left between them. Germline CDR1 MNHEY, CDR2 SMNVEV (reference sequence). The CDR3 is 14 residues long. The chain couples TRBV27 to TRBJ2-4; possibly TRBD1 for D (6 bases). The clonotype was recovered from an adult with an advanced solid tumor such as melanoma, head and neck, liver or kidney cancer. The starting material was CD4+ or CD8+ T cells sorted from blood, obtained in a trial of the OX40 agonist ivuxolimab. This chain's CDR3 is CASSLFPGVDIQYF. The DNA for the CDR3 is TGTGCCAGCAGTTTATTCCCAGGGGTGGACATTCAGTACTTC.